Below, one T cell receptor beta chain is given with its context. Antigen: not known. These data originate in a study of T cell repertoires in ileal Crohn's disease. Findings and caveats of the study: Every patient over 26.8% clonality showed endoscopic recurrence.

Profiled with immunoSEQ multiplex PCR; TCRdb holds only in-frame clones, not every one. The sample yields about 14,000 clones, about 82% seen once. V was clipped by 5 bases and J by 5 bases; unmatched bases: 9. CDR1 is PRHDT, CDR2 FYEKMQ, per germline (reference sequence). CDR3 length equals 15 residues. The receptor comes from an adult with Crohn's disease. This sequence joins TRBV13 and TRBJ2-5, with 9 positions matching TRBD2. Specimen: ileal tissue. The CDR3 sequence: CASSQRTSAGETQYF. CDR3 DNA sequence: TGTGCCAGCAGCCAACGGACTAGCGCCGGTGAGACCCAGTACTTC.